Included here is one T cell receptor (beta chain) sequence, with context. This receptor's antigen is unknown. Base qualities are missing; no much larger clone stands one base away. This sample was taken from a study of cytomegalovirus exposure and HLA in healthy donors (TCRdb year 2017). About the study as a whole: The 700 or so repertoires of the first cohort and the 120 validation repertoires were produced on the same platform, according to a later analysis. The aim of the study was to test whether cataloging public T cell receptors could identify signatures of past pathogen exposure. A separate validation cohort of over 95 different subjects was used in addition to the 666-subject first cohort. To predict cytomegalovirus infection status, the study brought together high-throughput TCR immunosequencing, statistical association of individual TCRs with disease status, and machine learning.

The donors were included in the validation cohort of over a hundred subjects, a group kept apart from the 666-subject first cohort. Library prep was done by the immunoSEQ multiplex PCR assay. From the authors' description of their analysis: A statistical classification framework was built for diagnosing cytomegalovirus status from the catalog of TCR beta chain sequences. TCRdb mirrors the immuneACCESS table, restricted to in-frame sequences. Some clones are absent from its copies; in checked studies, under half trace to an unresolved V gene, and the reason for the others is unknown. V and J calls and clone size are those listed in that table; D and trimming were worked out from the DNA. This sample lists some 130,000 clones; about 88% were detected once. Clones ranked in the top ten supply over 1% of the sample. Results and caveats for the whole study, not just this receptor: The classifier was reported to diagnose cytomegalovirus status with high specificity and sensitivity in both the original and validation cohorts. The validation cohort had no HLA typing available for a later analysis, so co-occurrence within that cohort was assessed over all 130 or so repertoires. Most TCR sequences were seen in very few donors, while some public TCRs were found in many individuals. A total of fewer than 200 TCR beta chains were listed by the study as associated with cytomegalovirus. In a later analysis, TCRs clustered in the first cohort were found to also tend to co-occur in the approximately 110 validation repertoires, with 90% to 95% of cluster scores above 0. In vitro tests confirmed that a few of the cytomegalovirus-associated TCR beta chains recognize cytomegalovirus antigens. The authors suggested that the approach could potentially be extended to other disease states and immunological phenotypes.

The sequenced sample was PBMCs. This receptor was identified in a woman aged 18-29 years in good health and CMV-seronegative.

The bases read TGTGCCATCAGGGACGATGACAGGGCGGCCGGGGAGCTGTTTTTT. It specifies CAIRDDDRAAGELFF. The chain uses TRBV10-3 and TRBJ2-2; the central 7 bases match TRBD1. The CDR3 goes from the cysteine to the phenylalanine over 15 residues. Only CDR3 DNA is held: 45 bases, read in frame from base 1. The germline V and J ends show losses of 6 bases and 6 bases respectively, and no gene match explains 10 bases of the junction. CDR1 and CDR2 (ENHRY, SYGVKD) derive from the germline V gene.